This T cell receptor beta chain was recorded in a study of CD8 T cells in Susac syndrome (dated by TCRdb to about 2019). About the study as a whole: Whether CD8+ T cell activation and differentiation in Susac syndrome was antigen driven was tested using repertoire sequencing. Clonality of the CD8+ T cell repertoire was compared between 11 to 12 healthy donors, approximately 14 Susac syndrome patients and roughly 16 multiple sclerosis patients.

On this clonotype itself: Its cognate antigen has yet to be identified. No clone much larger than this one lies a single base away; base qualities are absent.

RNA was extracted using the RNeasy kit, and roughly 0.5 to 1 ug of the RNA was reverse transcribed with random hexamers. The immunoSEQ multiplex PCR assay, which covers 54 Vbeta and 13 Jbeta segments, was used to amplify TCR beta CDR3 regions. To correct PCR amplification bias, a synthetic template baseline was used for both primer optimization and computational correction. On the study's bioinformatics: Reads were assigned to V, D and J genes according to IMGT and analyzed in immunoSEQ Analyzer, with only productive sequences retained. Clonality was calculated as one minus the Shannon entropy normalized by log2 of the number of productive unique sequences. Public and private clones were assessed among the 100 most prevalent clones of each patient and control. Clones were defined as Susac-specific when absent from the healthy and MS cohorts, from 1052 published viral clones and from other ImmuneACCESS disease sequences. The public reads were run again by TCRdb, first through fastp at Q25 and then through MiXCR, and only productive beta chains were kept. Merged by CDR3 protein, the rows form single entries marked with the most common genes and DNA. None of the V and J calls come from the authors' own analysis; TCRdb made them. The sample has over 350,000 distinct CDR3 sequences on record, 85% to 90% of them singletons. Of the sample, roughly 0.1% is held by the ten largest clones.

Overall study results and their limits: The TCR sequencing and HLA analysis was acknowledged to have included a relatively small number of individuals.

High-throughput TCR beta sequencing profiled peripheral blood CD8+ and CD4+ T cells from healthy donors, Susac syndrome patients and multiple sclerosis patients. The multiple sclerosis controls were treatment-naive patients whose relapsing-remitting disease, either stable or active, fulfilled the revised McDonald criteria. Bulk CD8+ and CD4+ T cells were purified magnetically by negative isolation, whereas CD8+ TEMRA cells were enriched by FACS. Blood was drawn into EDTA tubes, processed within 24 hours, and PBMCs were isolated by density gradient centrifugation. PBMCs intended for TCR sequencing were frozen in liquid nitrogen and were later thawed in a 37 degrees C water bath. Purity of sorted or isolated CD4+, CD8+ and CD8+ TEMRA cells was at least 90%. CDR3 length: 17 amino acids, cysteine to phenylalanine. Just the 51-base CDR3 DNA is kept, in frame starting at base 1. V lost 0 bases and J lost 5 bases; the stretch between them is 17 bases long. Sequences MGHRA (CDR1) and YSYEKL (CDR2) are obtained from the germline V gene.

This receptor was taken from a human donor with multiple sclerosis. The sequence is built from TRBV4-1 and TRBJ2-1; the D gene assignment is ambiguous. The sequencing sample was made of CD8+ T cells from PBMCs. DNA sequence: TGCGCCAGCAGCCAAGAGATGGGCAAGAGGTTCCACAATGAGCAGTTCTTC. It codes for CASSQEMGKRFHNEQFF.